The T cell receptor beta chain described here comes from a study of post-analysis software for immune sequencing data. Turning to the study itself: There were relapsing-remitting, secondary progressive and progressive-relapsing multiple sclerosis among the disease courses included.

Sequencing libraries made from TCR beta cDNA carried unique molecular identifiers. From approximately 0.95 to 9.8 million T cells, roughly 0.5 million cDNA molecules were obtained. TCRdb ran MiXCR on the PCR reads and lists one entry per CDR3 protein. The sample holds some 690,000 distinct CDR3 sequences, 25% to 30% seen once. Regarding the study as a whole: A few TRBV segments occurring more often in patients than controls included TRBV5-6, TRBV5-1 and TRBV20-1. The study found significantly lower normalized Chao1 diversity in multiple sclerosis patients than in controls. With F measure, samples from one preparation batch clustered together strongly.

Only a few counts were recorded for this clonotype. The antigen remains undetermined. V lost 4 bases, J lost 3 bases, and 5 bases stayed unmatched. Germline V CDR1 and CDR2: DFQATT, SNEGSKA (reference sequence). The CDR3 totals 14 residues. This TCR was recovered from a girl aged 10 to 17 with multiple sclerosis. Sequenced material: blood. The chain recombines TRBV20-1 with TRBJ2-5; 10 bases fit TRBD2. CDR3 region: CSAISGRAEETQYF. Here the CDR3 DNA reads TGCAGTGCTATAAGCGGGAGGGCCGAAGAGACCCAGTACTTC.